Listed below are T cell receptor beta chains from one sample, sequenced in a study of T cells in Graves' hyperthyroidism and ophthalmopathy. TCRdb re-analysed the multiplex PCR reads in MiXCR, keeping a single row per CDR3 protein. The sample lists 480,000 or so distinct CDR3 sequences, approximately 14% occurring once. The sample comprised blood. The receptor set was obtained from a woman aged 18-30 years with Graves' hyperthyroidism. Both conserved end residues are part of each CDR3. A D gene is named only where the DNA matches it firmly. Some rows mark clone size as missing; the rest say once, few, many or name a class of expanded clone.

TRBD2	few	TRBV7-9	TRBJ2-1	TGTGCCAGCAGCCCCCGAGCGGGACTCGGAAAGAATGAGCAGTTCTTC	CASSPRAGLGKNEQFF
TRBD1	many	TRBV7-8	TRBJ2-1	TGTGCCAGCAGCTTCAAGGGACAGTCCAATGAGCAGTTCTTC	CASSFKGQSNEQFF
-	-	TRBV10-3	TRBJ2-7	TGTGCCATCAGTGAAACCACAAATCTCCAGCTTCACGAGCAGTACTTC	CAISETTNLQLHEQYF
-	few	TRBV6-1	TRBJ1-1	TGTGCCAGCAGTGAATTTCTCGGGAGTAACACTGAAGCTTTCTTT	CASSEFLGSNTEAFF
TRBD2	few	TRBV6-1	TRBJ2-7	TGTGCCACCTCCTCCAGCGGGAGCTACGAGCAGTACTTC	CATSSSGSYEQYF
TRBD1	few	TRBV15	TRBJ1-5	TGTGCCACCAGCAGTCTTCCCGGGACAGGGGATCAGCCCCAGCATTTT	CATSSLPGTGDQPQHF
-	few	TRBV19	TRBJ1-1	TGTGCCAGTAATTTTCTGAACACTGAAGCTTTCTTT	CASNFLNTEAFF
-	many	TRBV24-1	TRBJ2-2	TGTGCCACCAGTGATGGGGCGACGGAGATTGGGGGGGAGCTGTTTTTT	CATSDGATEIGGELFF
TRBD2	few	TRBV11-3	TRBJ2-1	TGTGCCAGCAGCCCGCCGGGACTAATCTACAATGAGCAGTTCTTC	CASSPPGLIYNEQFF
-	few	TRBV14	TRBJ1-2	TGTGCCAGCAGCACGGGCCTAACGGGAGGGGGCTACACCTTC	CASSTGLTGGGYTF
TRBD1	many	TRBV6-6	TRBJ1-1	TGTGCCAGCAGTTACTCAGCGGCTGGGACAGTTGAAAGCCGTGAAGCTTTCTTT	CASSYSAAGTVESREAFF
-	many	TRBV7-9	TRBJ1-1	TGTGCCAGCAGCTTAGCGTGGGAGCGCGGCACTGAAGCTTTCTTT	CASSLAWERGTEAFF
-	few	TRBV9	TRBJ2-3	TGTGCCAGCAGCGTAGGTTGGGGGTCCTCCCGGGATACGCAGTATTTT	CASSVGWGSSRDTQYF
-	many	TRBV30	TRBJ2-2	TGTGCCTGGAAATTTACCGGGGAGCTGTTTTTT	CAWKFTGELFF
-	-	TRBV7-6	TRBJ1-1	TGTGCCAGCAGTTCCAGGGTAATGGGTACTGAAGTTTTCTTT	CASSSRVMGTEVFF
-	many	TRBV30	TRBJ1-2	TGTGCCTGGAAGGCCATTCGTGGCTATGGCTACACCTTC	CAWKAIRGYGYTF
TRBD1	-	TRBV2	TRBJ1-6	TGTGCCAGCAGTTCGGGACAGGGGACCTCACCCCTCCACTTT	CASSSGQGTSPLHF
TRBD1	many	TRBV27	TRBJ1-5	TGTGCCAGCAGTTCCGGGACAGAGAGAATGTTACAGCCCCAGCATTTT	CASSSGTERMLQPQHF
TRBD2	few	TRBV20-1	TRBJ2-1	TGCAGTGCTAGGACGGGACTAGCGGGAGGAAATGAGCAGTTCTTC	CSARTGLAGGNEQFF
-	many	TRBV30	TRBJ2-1	TGTGCCGGCCGGAATAGCGGAGGCGTGCAGTTCTTC	CAGRNSGGVQFF
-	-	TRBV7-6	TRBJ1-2	TGTGCCAGCAGCCGGACCGGAGGAAGCTACACCTTC	CASSRTGGSYTF
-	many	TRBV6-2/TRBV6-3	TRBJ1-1	TGTGCCAGCAGTTTCGGGTACAGCATTTCGAACACTGAAGCTTTCTTT	CASSFGYSISNTEAFF
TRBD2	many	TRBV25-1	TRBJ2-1	TGTGCCAGCAGCGAGACTAGCAGAACCTACAATGAGCAGTTCTTC	CASSETSRTYNEQFF
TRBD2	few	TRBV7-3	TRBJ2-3	TGTGCCAGCAGCTCACTCGGACTAGCGGATGCCACAGATACGCAGTATTTT	CASSSLGLADATDTQYF
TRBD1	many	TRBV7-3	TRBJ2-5	TGTGCCAGCAGCCTAACTACAGGGGATGGTCGAGAGACCCAGTACTTC	CASSLTTGDGRETQYF
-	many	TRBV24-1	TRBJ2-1	TGTGCCACCAGTGATTTCGGCCCACGGCCCTACAATGAGCAGTTCTTC	CATSDFGPRPYNEQFF
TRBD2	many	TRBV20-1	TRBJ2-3	TGCAGTGTTTCGACTAGCGGTTACCGCACAGATACGCAGTATTTT	CSVSTSGYRTDTQYF
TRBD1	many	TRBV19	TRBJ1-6	TGTGCCAGTGGACAGGGGGCTAATTCACCCCTCCACTTT	CASGQGANSPLHF
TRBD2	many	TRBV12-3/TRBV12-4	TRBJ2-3	TGTGCCAGCAGTTCTCGGCGGGGGGCAGATACGCAGTATTTT	CASSSRRGADTQYF
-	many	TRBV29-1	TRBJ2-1	TGCAGCGTTTCATCCCGAAAGGACGAGAATGAGCAGTTCTTC	CSVSSRKDENEQFF
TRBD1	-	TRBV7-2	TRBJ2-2	TGTGCCAGCAGCCTGGGACAGGCTCTGACCGGGGAGCTGTTTTTT	CASSLGQALTGELFF
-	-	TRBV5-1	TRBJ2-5	TGCGCCAGCAGCTTGGTGGGGAATCAAGAGACCCAGTACTTC	CASSLVGNQETQYF
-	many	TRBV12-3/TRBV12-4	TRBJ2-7	TGTGCCAGCAGTTTTAGTGGGAATCGCTACGAGCAGTACTTC	CASSFSGNRYEQYF
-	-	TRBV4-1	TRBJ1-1	TGCGCCAGCAGCCAAGAGCCAGCCAACACTGAAGCTTTCTTT	CASSQEPANTEAFF
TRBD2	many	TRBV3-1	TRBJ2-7	TGTGCCAGCAGCCAAGACGTAGGACTAGCGGGAGTTATTTTCCCCTACGAGCAGTACTTC	CASSQDVGLAGVIFPYEQYF
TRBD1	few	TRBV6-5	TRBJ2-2	TGTGCCAGCAGTTACGCCGGGACAGCGGACACCGGGGAGCTGTTTTTT	CASSYAGTADTGELFF
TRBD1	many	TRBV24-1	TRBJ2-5	TGTGCCACCAGTGATCGGGGCCGGACAGGGGTAGAGACCCAGTACTTC	CATSDRGRTGVETQYF
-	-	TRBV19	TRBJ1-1	TGTGCCAGTAGCCCGGGGAGGGCGGGGACTGAAGCTTTCTTT	CASSPGRAGTEAFF
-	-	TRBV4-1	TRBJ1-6	TGCGCCAGCAGCCAAGGGGGGCATTCACCCCTCCACTTT	CASSQGGHSPLHF
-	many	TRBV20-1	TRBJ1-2	TGCAGTGCTACCCGTCCCATTTTTGACTATGGCTACACCTTC	CSATRPIFDYGYTF
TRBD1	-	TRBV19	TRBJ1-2	TGTGCCAGTAGTATAAGTATGAGACAGGGGCTTGGTGGCTACACCTTC	CASSISMRQGLGGYTF
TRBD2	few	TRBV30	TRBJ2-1	TGTGCCTGGAGTGAGGGGACTAGCAGCGAGGATGAGCAGTTCTTC	CAWSEGTSSEDEQFF